This T cell receptor beta chain comes out of a study of spatial heterogeneity in lung cancer (dated by TCRdb to about 2019). Background on the whole study: Beta-chain transcripts were consistently detected in greater numbers than alpha-chain transcripts, which likely reflects a higher abundance of beta-chain transcripts. In the raw uncorrected reads, each unique combination of TCR and UMI appeared more than ten times on average. In non-small cell lung cancer, the study quantitatively compared TCR alpha and beta repertoires across several tumor regions, matched nontumor lung, and blood. TCR repertoire features were related to nonsynonymous mutation counts determined by whole-exome sequencing of tumor tissue. Both alpha and beta chains were TCR-sequenced in samples taken at surgery, namely 220 tumor regions, around 64 matched nontumor lung samples and some 53 PBMC samples.

General findings and caveats noted by the study authors: Confirming at a functional level the hypothesis that regional TCRs recognize regional mutations was considered to require additional single-cell paired TCR alpha and beta sequencing. Ubiquitous expanded tumor TCRs were found in blood more often at tumor resection than at routine follow-up.

What the time point label conveys for this sample: sample taken at primary tumor resection. TCR sequencing used whole RNA extracted from tumor and nontumor lung tissue, or from cryopreserved PBMC samples, without cell sorting. Samples were obtained from fewer than 80 patients with early-stage, untreated non-small cell lung cancer from the lung TRACERx cohort. Only patients with enough RNA available from two or more tumor regions were chosen for TCR sequencing. CDR3 length: 17 amino acids, cysteine to phenylalanine. Solely the CDR3 DNA is kept, with 51 bases framed from the first base. V is trimmed back by 5 bases and J by 4 bases, and the junction contains 11 bases that no gene match accounts for. The germline V gene supplies CDR1 MDHEN and CDR2 SYDVKM. The library was produced with 5' RACE. The reads were generated on a NextSeq 500. To allow correction of PCR and sequencing errors, the TCR library protocol tagged every TCR cDNA molecule with a unique molecular identifier. As for how the authors treated the data: Decombinator tools were used for TCR identification, UMI-based error correction and CDR3 extraction. TCRs above a frequency of 2 per 1,000, corresponding to the top 1% of the tumor frequency distribution, were defined as expanded. Rényi diversity was computed with the R vegan package after subsampling each repertoire 100 times to 5,000 TCRs. CDR3 similarity networks were constructed using string-kernel similarity of amino acid triplets, with links drawn between CDR3s whose pairwise similarity was above 0.82. The public sequencing data were trimmed at Q25 with fastp and processed into clonotypes with MiXCR by TCRdb, which kept only in-frame beta chains. All rows with the same CDR3 protein become a single entry with the most common DNA and genes. None of the V and J calls come from the authors' own analysis; TCRdb made them. The sample table contains about 7,000 distinct CDR3 sequences; only one count was recorded for 6.5% to 8.5% of them. Together, the top ten hold around 77% of the sample.

This clonotype was recorded many times. This clone's antigen is unknown. Base quality data are lacking; no much larger clone is found one base away. This beta chain appears as a stray read in a library generated for alpha chains; its size is not informative. This receptor was obtained from a male donor with early-stage non-small cell lung cancer. The rearrangement combines TRBV28 with TRBJ1-2, and TRBD1 matches 12 of the central bases. This specimen consisted of PBMCs, obtained at surgery. Read as DNA, the sequence is TGTGCCAGCAGTCCCGTGGGACAGGGGGCTATTTTCTATGGCTACACCTTC. This encodes CASSPVGQGAIFYGYTF.